This entry features one TCR beta chain sequence. It lacks a known antigen. The sample holds no much larger clone one base away, and base qualities are not on file. The entry originates in a study of beta chain features in type 1 diabetes (dated by TCRdb to the late 2010s). For context, the study as a whole: Patients and healthy donors did not differ in mean age, gender distribution, total cell number or subset yield. A total of roughly 99 million sorted cells were examined across all samples, and the number of cells per subset was strongly correlated with RNA yield. In the study, recently diagnosed type 1 diabetes patients and matched healthy donors were compared on the TCRB repertoires of their sorted circulating CD4+ T cell subsets. Regulatory and stem cell-like memory subsets were obtained from only 8 patients and about eight healthy donors, while naive and central memory subsets were obtained from all 30 or so donors.

CDR1 and CDR2, looked up from the germline V gene, are SGHVS and FNYEAQ. Trimming accounts for 5 bases at V and 2 bases at J, while the number of junction bases matched to no gene is 6. From the cysteine through the phenylalanine, the CDR3 covers 14 amino acids. Only the CDR3 portion is preserved as DNA: 42 bases, with reading frame beginning at the first base. The High Capacity cDNA Reverse Transcription Kit was used to reverse transcribe all of the isolated RNA, meaning that expressed TCRB transcripts were what got sequenced. Deep immunoSEQ sequencing was performed on naive, central memory and regulatory T cell samples, with an average of around 3.5 million total reads per sample. Sorted cells were lysed in RLT buffer and RNA was extracted with DNase-treated RNeasy Micro or Mini kits, depending on cell number. Each cell subset was processed separately to prevent cross-contamination, with patient and healthy donor samples processed together. TCRB sequences were amplified from cDNA with the immunoSEQ multiplex PCR, producing 87-bp fragments spanning the CDR3 region. Sequencing of the amplicons was performed on the Illumina HiSeq platform. As for how the authors treated the data: PCR bias was computationally corrected using synthetic template baselines, reads within Hamming distance 2 were collapsed, and singletons that could not be merged were discarded. Reads were aligned against IMGT so that V, D and J genes, CDR3 length and insertions or deletions at six rearrangement sites could be assigned. Within each subset, clonotype counts were normalized to sorted cell number, and only after that were true diversity and Gini coefficients computed with the tcR R package. The overlap coefficient, calculated on TCRB nucleotide sequences, was used to quantify repertoire sharing. Held by TCRdb, this immuneACCESS table contains in-frame sequences only and omits some clones. Under half of the omission traces to an unresolved V gene where checked; the cause of the rest is unknown. That table furnishes V, J and clone size, whereas the DNA furnished D and trimming. Recorded for this sample are roughly 400,000 clones; over 9% of them occurred a single time. Approximately 0.55% of the sample lies in the top ten.

Results the study describes overall, beyond this receptor: Type 1 diabetes patients showed a moderate but significant shortening of TCRB CDR3 length in all four CD4+ subsets. Fewer insertions and more nucleotide deletions at VDJ recombination sites were observed in patients with type 1 diabetes, implying thymic rearrangement abnormalities. Because the HLA sub-analyses included only small numbers of individuals, any influence of HLA type on TCRB rearrangement was left unresolved. The naive, central memory and regulatory TCRB repertoires appeared to resemble one another more closely among patients than among healthy donors. Because cDNA was sequenced instead of genomic DNA, activated cells with high expression could be over-represented, although the groups did not differ in activation or CD3 levels. Shorter templates might have been favored by PCR, but patient and control samples were amplified and corrected together, so both groups would have been affected equally by any skew.

Each donor gave one peripheral blood draw, around 0.12 L on average, collected into heparinised tubes. A BD FACSAria II was used to sort naive, central memory, regulatory and stem cell-like memory CD4+ T cells with a panel that included CD45RO, CCR7, CD25, CD127, CD95 and CD27. Every sorted population had a purity above 95%. PBMCs were separated immediately by Lymphoprep density gradient centrifugation and were stained directly, without being cultured. So that batch effects would be minimized, each experiment stained and sorted samples in pairs, pairing one healthy donor with one patient. Rearrangement joined TRBV7-6 to TRBJ2-7, and TRBD1 matches 7 of the central bases. The TCR was taken from a man younger than 45 with type 1 diabetes. Source material: central memory CD4+ T cells from blood. The nucleotide sequence is given as TGTGCCAGCAGCCCCCGACAGGGTCCCTACGAGCAGTACTTC. The encoded protein is CASSPRQGPYEQYF.